The TCR beta chain under discussion was sequenced for a study of blood T cell repertoires in COVID-19. Turning to the study itself: T cells, B-cell-depleted T cells, or PBMCs provided the cDNA or gDNA that served as material.

This CDR3 has 16 amino acids. Per germline, CDR1 MNHEY and CDR2 SMNVEV (reference sequence). J was trimmed by 3 bases and V by 5 bases; bases with no gene match: 12. Study processing details: The assay estimated nucleated cells by amplifying reference gene primers. Clones were read by immunoSEQ multiplex PCR, and TCRdb kept only the in-frame ones, dropping some. Clonal size and the V and J genes are those of that table, whereas D and trimming came from the DNA. The table lists some 200,000 clones, around 87% of them singletons, with about 2.6% in the top ten. The material sequenced was peripheral blood. The receptor was isolated from a man in his forties with active or convalescent COVID-19. The chain links TRBV27 to TRBJ1-2, with 7 positions matching TRBD1. The CDR3 sequence: CASSLTGQNRYYGYTF. Written as DNA, the CDR3 is TGTGCCAGCAGTCTAACGGGACAGAATCGGTACTATGGCTACACCTTC.